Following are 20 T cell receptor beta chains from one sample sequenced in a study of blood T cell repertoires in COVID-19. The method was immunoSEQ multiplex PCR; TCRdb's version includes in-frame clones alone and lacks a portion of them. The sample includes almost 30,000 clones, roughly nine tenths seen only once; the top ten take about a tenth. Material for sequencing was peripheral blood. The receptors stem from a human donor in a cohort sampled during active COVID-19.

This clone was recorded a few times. The CDR3 DNA follows: TGTGCCAGCAGCGTTATAAACAATCAGCCCCAGCATTTT. Its protein is CASSVINNQPQHF. This sequence joins TRBV6-6 and TRBJ1-5; no firm D call. Germline values: CDR1 MNHNY, CDR2 SVGAGI (reference sequence). Trimming removed 6 bases from V and 3 bases from J, with 9 bases in between. The CDR3 runs to 13 residues.

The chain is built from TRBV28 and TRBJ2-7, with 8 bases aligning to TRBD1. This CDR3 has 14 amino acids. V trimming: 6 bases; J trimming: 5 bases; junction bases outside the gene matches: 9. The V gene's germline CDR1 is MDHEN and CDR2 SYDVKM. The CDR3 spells CASRHTDRDHEQYF. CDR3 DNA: TGTGCCAGCAGACATACGGACAGGGACCACGAGCAGTACTTC.

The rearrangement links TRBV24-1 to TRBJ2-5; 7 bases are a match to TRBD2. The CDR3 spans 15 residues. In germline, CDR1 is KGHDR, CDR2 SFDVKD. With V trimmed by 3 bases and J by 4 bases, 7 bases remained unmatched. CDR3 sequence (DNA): TGTGCCACCAGTGATCCACCCTCGGGGGGAGAGACCCAGTACTTC. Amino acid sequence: CATSDPPSGGETQYF.

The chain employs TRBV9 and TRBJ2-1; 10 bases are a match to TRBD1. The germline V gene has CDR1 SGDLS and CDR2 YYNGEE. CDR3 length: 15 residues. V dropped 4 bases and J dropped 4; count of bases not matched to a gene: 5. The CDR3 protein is CASSPTGQGYNEQFF. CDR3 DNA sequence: TGTGCCAGCAGCCCAACGGGACAGGGGTACAATGAGCAGTTCTTC.

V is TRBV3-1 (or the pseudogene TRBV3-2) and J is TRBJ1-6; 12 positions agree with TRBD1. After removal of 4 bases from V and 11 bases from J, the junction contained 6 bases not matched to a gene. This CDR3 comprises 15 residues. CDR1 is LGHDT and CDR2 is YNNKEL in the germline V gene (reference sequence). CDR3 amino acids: CASSPQGTGGTPLHF. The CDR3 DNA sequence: TGTGCCAGCAGCCCACAAGGGACAGGGGGCACACCCCTCCACTTT.

The CDR3 spells CASSTGGSSYNSPLHF. The CDR3 coding sequence is TGTGCCAGTAGCACGGGGGGGAGCTCCTATAATTCACCCCTCCACTTT. The chain employs TRBV19 and TRBJ1-6; maybe TRBD1 (5 bases). The CDR3 runs to 16 residues. V was clipped by 6 bases and J by 0 bases, with 12 bases between them. Germline CDR1 and CDR2: LNHDA and SQIVND (reference sequence).

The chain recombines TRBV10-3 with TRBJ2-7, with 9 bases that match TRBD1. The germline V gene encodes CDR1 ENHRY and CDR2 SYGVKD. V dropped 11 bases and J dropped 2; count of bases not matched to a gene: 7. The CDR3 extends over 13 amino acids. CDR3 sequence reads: CASGGTGPYEQYF. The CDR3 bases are TGTGCCTCAGGGGGGACAGGGCCCTACGAGCAGTACTTC.

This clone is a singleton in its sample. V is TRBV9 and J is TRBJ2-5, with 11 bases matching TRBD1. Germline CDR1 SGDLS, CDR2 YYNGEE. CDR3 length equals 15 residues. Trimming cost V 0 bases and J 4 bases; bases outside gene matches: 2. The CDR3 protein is CASSVGGTGGETQYF. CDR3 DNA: TGTGCCAGCAGCGTAGGGGGGACAGGGGGAGAGACCCAGTACTTC.

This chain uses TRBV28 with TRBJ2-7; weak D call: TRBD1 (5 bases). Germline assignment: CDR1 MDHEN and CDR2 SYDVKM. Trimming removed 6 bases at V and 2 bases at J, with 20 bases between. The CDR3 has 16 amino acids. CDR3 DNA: TGTGCCAGCAGCCCAATCCCGATTCAGGGTCCCTACGAGCAGTACTTC. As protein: CASSPIPIQGPYEQYF. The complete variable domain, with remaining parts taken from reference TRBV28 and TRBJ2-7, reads DVKVTQSSRYLVKRTGEKVFLECVQDMDHENMFWYRQDPGLGLRLIYFSYDVKMKEKGDIPEGYSVSREKKERFSLILESASTNQTSMYLCASSPIPIQGPYEQYFGPGTRLTVT.

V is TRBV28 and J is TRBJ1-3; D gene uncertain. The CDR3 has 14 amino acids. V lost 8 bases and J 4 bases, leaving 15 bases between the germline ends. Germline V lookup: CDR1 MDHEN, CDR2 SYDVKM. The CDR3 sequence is CASLSGGIGNTIYF. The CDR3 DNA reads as TGTGCCAGCCTATCGGGAGGTATCGGAAACACCATATATTTT. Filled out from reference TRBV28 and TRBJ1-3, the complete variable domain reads DVKVTQSSRYLVKRTGEKVFLECVQDMDHENMFWYRQDPGLGLRLIYFSYDVKMKEKGDIPEGYSVSREKKERFSLILESASTNQTSMYLCASLSGGIGNTIYFGEGSWLTVV.

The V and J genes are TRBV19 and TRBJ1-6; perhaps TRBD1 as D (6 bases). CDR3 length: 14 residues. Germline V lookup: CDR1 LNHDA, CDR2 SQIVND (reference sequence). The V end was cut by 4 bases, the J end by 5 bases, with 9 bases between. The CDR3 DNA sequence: TGTGCCAGTAGTAGGACAGCAAATAATTCACCCCTCCACTTT. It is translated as CASSRTANNSPLHF.

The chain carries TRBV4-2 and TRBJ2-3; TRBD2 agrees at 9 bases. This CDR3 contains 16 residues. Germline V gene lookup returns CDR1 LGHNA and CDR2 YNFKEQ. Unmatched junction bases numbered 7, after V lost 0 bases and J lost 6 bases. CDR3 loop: CASSQDKGTSWDTQYF. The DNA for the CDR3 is TGTGCCAGCAGCCAAGATAAGGGGACTAGCTGGGATACGCAGTATTTT.

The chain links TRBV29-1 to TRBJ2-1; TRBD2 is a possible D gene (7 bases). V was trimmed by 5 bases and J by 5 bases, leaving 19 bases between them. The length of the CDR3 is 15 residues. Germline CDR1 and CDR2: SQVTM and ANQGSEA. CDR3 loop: CSVPLRGGADNEQFF. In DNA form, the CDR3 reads TGCAGCGTTCCCCTGAGGGGGGGGGCGGACAATGAGCAGTTCTTC.

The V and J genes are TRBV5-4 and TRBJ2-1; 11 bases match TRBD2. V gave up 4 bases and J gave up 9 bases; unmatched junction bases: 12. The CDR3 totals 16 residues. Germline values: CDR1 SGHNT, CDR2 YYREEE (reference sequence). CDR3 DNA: TGTGCCAGCAGCACTGGCGGACTAGCGGGTGGGAGTGAGCAGTTCTTC. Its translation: CASSTGGLAGGSEQFF.

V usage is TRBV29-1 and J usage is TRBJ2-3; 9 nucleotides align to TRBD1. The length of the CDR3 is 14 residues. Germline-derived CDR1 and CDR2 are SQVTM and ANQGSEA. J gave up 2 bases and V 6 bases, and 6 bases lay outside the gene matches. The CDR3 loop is CSVLDRGHTDTQYF. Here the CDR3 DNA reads TGCAGCGTCCTGGACAGGGGCCACACAGATACGCAGTATTTT.

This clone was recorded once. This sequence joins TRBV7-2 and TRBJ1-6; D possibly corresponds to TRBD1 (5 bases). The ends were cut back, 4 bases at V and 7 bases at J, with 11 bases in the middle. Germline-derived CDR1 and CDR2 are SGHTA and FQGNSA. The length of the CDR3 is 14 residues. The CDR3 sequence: CASSSGTDNSPLHF. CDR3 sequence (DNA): TGTGCCAGCAGCTCCGGGACTGACAATTCACCCCTCCACTTT.

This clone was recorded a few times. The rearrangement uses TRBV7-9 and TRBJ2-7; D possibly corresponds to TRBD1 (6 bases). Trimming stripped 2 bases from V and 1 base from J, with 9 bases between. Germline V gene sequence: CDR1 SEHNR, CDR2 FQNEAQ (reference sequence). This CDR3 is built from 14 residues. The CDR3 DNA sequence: TGTGCCAGCAGCTTAAAGGACAGTTCCTACGAGCAGTACTTC. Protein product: CASSLKDSSYEQYF.

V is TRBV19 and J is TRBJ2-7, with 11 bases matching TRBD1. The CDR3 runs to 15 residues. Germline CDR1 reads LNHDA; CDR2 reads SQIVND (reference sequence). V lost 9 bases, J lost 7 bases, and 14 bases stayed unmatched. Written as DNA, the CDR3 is TGTGCCAGCCGCAGGGTTGGACAGGGGGCGGGGGAGCAGTACTTC. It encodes CASRRVGQGAGEQYF. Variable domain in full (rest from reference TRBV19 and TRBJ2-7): DGGITQSPKYLFRKEGQNVTLSCEQNLNHDAMYWYRQDPGQGLRLIYYSQIVNDFQKGDIAEGYSVSREKKESFPLTVTSAQKNPTAFYLCASRRVGQGAGEQYFGPGTRLTVT.

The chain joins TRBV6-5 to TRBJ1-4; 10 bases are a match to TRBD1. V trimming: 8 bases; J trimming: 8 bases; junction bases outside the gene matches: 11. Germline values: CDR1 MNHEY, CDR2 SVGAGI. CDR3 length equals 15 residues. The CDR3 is CASRSGTGVKEKLFF. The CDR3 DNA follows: TGTGCCAGCCGTTCCGGGACAGGGGTTAAGGAAAAACTGTTTTTT.

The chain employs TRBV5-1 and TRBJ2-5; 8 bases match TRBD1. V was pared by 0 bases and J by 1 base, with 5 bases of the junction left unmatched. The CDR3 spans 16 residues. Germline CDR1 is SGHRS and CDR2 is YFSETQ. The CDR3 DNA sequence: TGCGCCAGCAGCTTGGGACAGGGGAGATTCCAAGAGACCCAGTACTTC. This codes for CASSLGQGRFQETQYF. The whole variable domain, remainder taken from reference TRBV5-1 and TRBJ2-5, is KAGVTQTPRYLIKTRGQQVTLSCSPISGHRSVSWYQQTPGQGLQFLFEYFSETQRNKGNFPGRFSGRQFSNSRSEMNVSTLELGDSALYLCASSLGQGRFQETQYFGPGTRLLVL.